This is a list of T cell receptor beta chains from one sample in a study of early T cells in non-severe SARS-CoV-2 infection. Via MiXCR, TCRdb re-called the 5' RACE reads, giving one row per CDR3 protein. Of 80,000 to 95,000 distinct CDR3 sequences listed, approximately 16% are singletons. This specimen consisted of whole blood, obtained at baseline. The receptors shown here come from an adult who was a healthcare worker with PCR-confirmed SARS-CoV-2 infection or an uninfected control (not recorded which). The CDR3 runs from the conserved cysteine through the conserved F or W. The order of the fields is CDR3 protein, CDR3 DNA, D gene, clone size, V gene, J gene. D genes are given only for firm matches. A clone size is listed for some rows: how often the clone was seen (once, few, many), or a class if it is expanded.

cdr3_aa: CASAYHRDSITDTQYF; cdr3_nt: TGTGCCAGCGCTTATCACCGGGACTCTATAACAGATACGCAGTATTTT; d_call: -; clone_size: few; v_call: TRBV7-8; j_call: TRBJ2-3
cdr3_aa: CASSPARVNQPQHF; cdr3_nt: TGTGCCAGCAGCCCGGCCAGGGTAAATCAGCCCCAGCATTTT; d_call: -; clone_size: few; v_call: TRBV3-1; j_call: TRBJ1-5
cdr3_aa: CASSPGLAGNNEQFF; cdr3_nt: TGTGCCAGCAGCCCGGGACTAGCGGGAAACAATGAGCAGTTCTTC; d_call: TRBD2; clone_size: -; v_call: TRBV6-1; j_call: TRBJ2-1
cdr3_aa: CASSVGGVSGEQYF; cdr3_nt: TGCGCCAGCAGTGTGGGCGGCGTCTCCGGGGAGCAGTACTTC; d_call: -; clone_size: few; v_call: TRBV10-2; j_call: TRBJ2-7
cdr3_aa: CASSLYSFFTSSYNEQFF; cdr3_nt: TGTGCCAGCAGTTTATACTCCTTTTTTACCAGCTCCTACAATGAGCAGTTCTTC; d_call: -; clone_size: few; v_call: TRBV27; j_call: TRBJ2-1
cdr3_aa: CASSSHVGSPLHF; cdr3_nt: TGTGCCAGCAGTTCTCACGTTGGGTCACCCCTCCACTTT; d_call: -; clone_size: few; v_call: TRBV28; j_call: TRBJ1-6
cdr3_aa: CASSYAGDYGYTF; cdr3_nt: TGTGCCAGCAGTTACGCGGGGGACTATGGCTACACCTTC; d_call: -; clone_size: few; v_call: TRBV6-5; j_call: TRBJ1-2
cdr3_aa: CASRYRDQWHQPQHF; cdr3_nt: TGTGCCAGCAGATACAGGGACCAGTGGCATCAGCCCCAGCATTTT; d_call: -; clone_size: few; v_call: TRBV6-6; j_call: TRBJ1-5
cdr3_aa: CASPGGGPGDTQYF; cdr3_nt: TGTGCCAGCCCCGGCGGGGGGCCAGGAGATACGCAGTATTTT; d_call: TRBD2; clone_size: few; v_call: TRBV11-2; j_call: TRBJ2-3
cdr3_aa: CASSLGTTSSTDTQYF; cdr3_nt: TGTGCCAGCAGCCTCGGGACCACCTCTAGCACAGATACGCAGTATTTT; d_call: -; clone_size: many; v_call: TRBV7-6; j_call: TRBJ2-3
cdr3_aa: CASGEETQYF; cdr3_nt: TGTGCCAGCGGAGAAGAGACCCAGTACTTC; d_call: -; clone_size: -; v_call: TRBV28; j_call: TRBJ2-5
cdr3_aa: CASSSAGSYNEQFF; cdr3_nt: TGTGCCAGCAGCTCGGCCGGCTCCTACAATGAGCAGTTCTTC; d_call: -; clone_size: -; v_call: TRBV7-9; j_call: TRBJ2-1
cdr3_aa: CASSEREGTEAFF; cdr3_nt: TGTGCCAGCAGTGAAAGGGAGGGCACTGAAGCTTTCTTT; d_call: -; clone_size: -; v_call: TRBV2; j_call: TRBJ1-1
cdr3_aa: CASSVGGSGANVLTF; cdr3_nt: TGTGCCAGCAGCGTAGGAGGGTCCGGGGCCAACGTCCTGACTTTC; d_call: -; clone_size: many; v_call: TRBV9; j_call: TRBJ2-6
cdr3_aa: CASSIGDRDLYEQYF; cdr3_nt: TGTGCCAGTAGTATCGGGGACAGGGACCTTTACGAGCAGTACTTC; d_call: TRBD1; clone_size: few; v_call: TRBV19; j_call: TRBJ2-7
cdr3_aa: CAISARGQGDSPLHF; cdr3_nt: TGTGCCATCAGTGCCAGGGGACAGGGGGATTCACCCCTCCACTTT; d_call: TRBD1; clone_size: few; v_call: TRBV10-3; j_call: TRBJ1-6
cdr3_aa: CASSFGQHGAQYF; cdr3_nt: TGTGCCAGCAGCTTTGGACAACACGGGGCCCAGTACTTC; d_call: -; clone_size: few; v_call: TRBV5-4; j_call: TRBJ2-5
cdr3_aa: CASSGNRNEQFF; cdr3_nt: TGTGCCAGCAGCGGTAACAGGAATGAGCAGTTCTTC; d_call: -; clone_size: -; v_call: TRBV11-2; j_call: TRBJ2-1
cdr3_aa: CASSQERPGLAGETQYF; cdr3_nt: TGTGCCAGCAGCCAAGAACGCCCGGGACTAGCCGGAGAGACCCAGTACTTC; d_call: TRBD2; clone_size: -; v_call: TRBV14; j_call: TRBJ2-5
cdr3_aa: CASSLVVAEQYF; cdr3_nt: TGTGCCAGCAGCTTAGTAGTCGCCGAGCAGTACTTC; d_call: -; clone_size: many; v_call: TRBV7-8; j_call: TRBJ2-7
cdr3_aa: CASSPFRDGYTF; cdr3_nt: TGTGCCAGCTCACCATTCAGGGATGGCTACACCTTC; d_call: -; clone_size: few; v_call: TRBV18; j_call: TRBJ1-2
cdr3_aa: CAISPLQTGAYLYEQYF; cdr3_nt: TGTGCCATCAGTCCCCTTCAGACAGGCGCCTACCTCTACGAGCAGTACTTC; d_call: -; clone_size: -; v_call: TRBV10-3; j_call: TRBJ2-7
cdr3_aa: CASSLDAGDRGELFF; cdr3_nt: TGTGCCAGCAGCTTAGATGCCGGCGACCGAGGGGAGCTGTTTTTT; d_call: -; clone_size: few; v_call: TRBV7-3; j_call: TRBJ2-2
cdr3_aa: CASSPRGEKTDTQYF; cdr3_nt: TGCGCCAGCAGCCCCCGCGGGGAGAAGACCGATACGCAGTATTTT; d_call: -; clone_size: -; v_call: TRBV4-3; j_call: TRBJ2-3
cdr3_aa: CASSRQEVLEDLHF; cdr3_nt: TGTGCCAGCAGTAGACAGGAAGTGTTAGAAGACCTCCACTTT; d_call: -; clone_size: few; v_call: TRBV6-1; j_call: TRBJ1-6
cdr3_aa: CASSSTGGKEKLFF; cdr3_nt: TGCGCCAGCAGCTCAACAGGGGGCAAAGAAAAACTGTTTTTT; d_call: TRBD1; clone_size: -; v_call: TRBV5-1; j_call: TRBJ1-4
cdr3_aa: CASFLRPSANTGELFF; cdr3_nt: TGCGCCAGCTTCCTACGTCCCTCCGCGAACACCGGGGAGCTGTTTTTT; d_call: -; clone_size: few; v_call: TRBV4-1; j_call: TRBJ2-2
cdr3_aa: CASTSTSRYNEQFF; cdr3_nt: TGTGCCAGCACTTCGACTAGCCGGTACAATGAGCAGTTCTTC; d_call: TRBD2; clone_size: few; v_call: TRBV27; j_call: TRBJ2-1
cdr3_aa: CASSQFGSVENTIYF; cdr3_nt: TGCGCCAGCAGCCAGTTCGGTAGCGTTGAAAACACCATATATTTT; d_call: -; clone_size: -; v_call: TRBV4-3; j_call: TRBJ1-3
cdr3_aa: CASSQVGGEYEQYF; cdr3_nt: TGCGCCAGCAGCCAAGTAGGGGGGGAATACGAGCAGTACTTC; d_call: -; clone_size: -; v_call: TRBV4-1; j_call: TRBJ2-7
cdr3_aa: CASSPRLAGGVQYF; cdr3_nt: TGTGCCAGCAGCCCCCGACTAGCGGGAGGCGTGCAGTACTTC; d_call: TRBD2; clone_size: -; v_call: TRBV12-3/TRBV12-4; j_call: TRBJ2-7
cdr3_aa: CASSLGTTEAFF; cdr3_nt: TGTGCCAGCAGCTTAGGGACTACTGAAGCTTTCTTT; d_call: -; clone_size: -; v_call: TRBV7-9; j_call: TRBJ1-1
cdr3_aa: CASSFRVLWTGELFF; cdr3_nt: TGTGCCAGCAGCTTTAGGGTCCTCTGGACCGGGGAGCTGTTTTTT; d_call: -; clone_size: once; v_call: TRBV11-2; j_call: TRBJ2-2
cdr3_aa: CASRGGLYIQYF; cdr3_nt: TGTGCCAGCAGGGGCGGACTGTACATTCAGTACTTC; d_call: -; clone_size: few; v_call: TRBV6-1; j_call: TRBJ2-4
cdr3_aa: CASAGRAQLNTEAFF; cdr3_nt: TGTGCCAGCGCAGGAAGAGCTCAGTTGAACACTGAAGCTTTCTTT; d_call: -; clone_size: many; v_call: TRBV6-6; j_call: TRBJ1-1
cdr3_aa: CSARDHTWRETTGELFF; cdr3_nt: TGCAGTGCTAGAGATCATACTTGGCGGGAAACCACCGGGGAGCTGTTTTTT; d_call: -; clone_size: many; v_call: TRBV20-1; j_call: TRBJ2-2
cdr3_aa: CASSQGISNEKLFF; cdr3_nt: TGCGCCAGCAGCCAAGGGATCAGCAATGAAAAACTGTTTTTT; d_call: -; clone_size: few; v_call: TRBV4-3; j_call: TRBJ1-4
cdr3_aa: CASSLQGANEQFF; cdr3_nt: TGTGCCAGCAGCTTACAGGGGGCTAATGAGCAGTTCTTC; d_call: TRBD1; clone_size: few; v_call: TRBV7-9; j_call: TRBJ2-1
cdr3_aa: CASRSRRHYTEAFF; cdr3_nt: TGTGCCAGCAGGTCGAGGCGTCACTACACTGAAGCTTTCTTT; d_call: -; clone_size: -; v_call: TRBV12-3/TRBV12-4; j_call: TRBJ1-1
cdr3_aa: CSVAGLAGGGHEQFF; cdr3_nt: TGCAGTGTAGCGGGACTAGCGGGAGGAGGCCATGAGCAGTTCTTC; d_call: TRBD2; clone_size: -; v_call: TRBV29-1; j_call: TRBJ2-1
cdr3_aa: CSARQGFNEKLFF; cdr3_nt: TGCAGTGCTAGACAGGGTTTCAATGAAAAACTGTTTTTT; d_call: -; clone_size: -; v_call: TRBV20-1; j_call: TRBJ1-4
cdr3_aa: CASSVEPPGFANTGELFF; cdr3_nt: TGTGCCAGCAGCGTAGAGCCCCCTGGATTTGCCAACACCGGGGAGCTGTTTTTT; d_call: -; clone_size: -; v_call: TRBV9; j_call: TRBJ2-2